This T cell receptor (beta chain) was sequenced during a study of response to subunit inactivated influenza vaccine. General study results and limits: Authors proposed each seasonal influenza vaccination draws in few new T cells.

V was trimmed by 2 bases and J by 2 bases, leaving 9 bases between them. Germline-derived CDR1 and CDR2 are SGHTA and FQGTGA. The CDR3 spans 14 residues. TCRdb reprocessed the RT-PCR reads with MiXCR, giving one entry per CDR3 protein. In the table there are roughly 780,000 distinct CDR3 sequences, about a fifth of which are singletons. As concerns this clonotype: Its antigen is currently unknown.

The TCR was taken from a man between 50 and 59 years old who received an inactivated influenza vaccine. This chain joins TRBV7-3 and TRBJ2-5, with a weak D call TRBD2 (5 bases). The material was PBMCs from blood, obtained less than 6 days after vaccination. The CDR3 DNA follows: TGTGCCAGCAGCTTATTACCGGGACAAGAGACCCAGTACTTC. Translation gives CASSLLPGQETQYF.